This TCR beta chain was found in a study of T-cell reconstitution after alpha-beta-depleted transplantation in children. V was pared by 5 bases and J by 8 bases, with 20 bases between. Germline assignment: CDR1 DFQATT and CDR2 SNEGSKA (reference sequence). CDR3 length: 14 amino acids. This clonotype was detected many times. Preparing the TCRbeta library involved the use of unique molecular identifiers. A single record per CDR3 protein comes from TCRdb applying MiXCR to the PCR reads. The repertoire includes 350,000 to 450,000 distinct CDR3 sequences, 20% of them detected once, and less than 4.5% sits in the top ten.

The sample was PBMCs from the stem cell graft donor, taken from the stem cell graft. The chain uses TRBV20-1 and TRBJ2-3, with TRBD1 as a possible D gene (6 bases). This TCR was recovered from a human donor who donated a stem cell graft to a child with acute myeloid leukemia. The DNA for the CDR3 is TGCAGTGCTTGGAGTCCGACAGGCGGTACTACGCAGTATTTT. This encodes CSAWSPTGGTTQYF.